This passage covers 17 T cell receptor beta chains from one sample sequenced in a study of molecular identifiers for immune sequencing clone quantification. TCRdb redid the calling of the PCR reads with MiXCR, one entry per CDR3 protein. The sample yields 300,000 to 350,000 distinct CDR3 sequences, roughly a fifth seen once. Sample: naive CD8+ T cells from blood, with Jurkat cell RNA spiked in. Sample subset: FACS-sorted CD8+CD4-CCR7+CD45RA+ naive T cells. Source of these receptors: a human donor in good health. Some libraries in this study had Jurkat cell RNA spiked in.

This clonotype was counted many times. The rearrangement links TRBV4-2 to TRBJ2-7, with TRBD2 identical over 8 bases. The germline V gene encodes CDR1 LGHNA and CDR2 YNFKEQ. The CDR3 covers 15 residues. The V gene end was trimmed by 0 bases and the J gene end by 5 bases; junction bases not matched to a gene: 6. The CDR3 nucleotides are TGTGCCAGCAGCCAAGATTTGGGACTAGTCGACGAGCAGTACTTC. This translates into CASSQDLGLVDEQYF.

The CDR3 sequence is CASSPWFGSYEQYF. The CDR3 DNA is TGTGCCAGCAGCCCTTGGTTTGGCTCCTACGAGCAGTACTTC. The V call is TRBV11-2, the J call TRBJ2-7; D remains ambiguous. Germline-derived CDR1 and CDR2 are SGHAT and FQNNGV. The CDR3 has 14 residues. Trimming left V 5 bases short and J 0 bases short, with 11 bases between.

A word on this clonotype: This may be a read error: a much more frequent sequence differs by one nucleotide. The chain combines TRBV9 with TRBJ1-3, with D maybe TRBD1 (6 bases). This CDR3 comprises 15 residues. CDR1 and CDR2 from the germline V gene are SGDLS and YYNGEE. The CDR3 DNA reads TGTGCCAGCAGCGAGGAGACAGGACCGGCAGACACCACATATTTT. It specifies CASSEETGPADTTYF.

Ten or more counts support this clonotype. This chain links TRBV12-3 or TRBV12-4 with TRBJ1-1; the D is unclear. CDR3 length: 14 amino acids. The V gene lost 6 bases and the J gene lost 3 bases, with 14 bases spanning the gap. Written as DNA, the CDR3 is TGTGCCAGCAGATTGGAGGGTCGGGACACTGAAGCTTTCTTT. It encodes CASRLEGRDTEAFF.

The table lists this clonotype with a few counts. The V call is TRBV9, the J call TRBJ1-1, with 7 bases matching TRBD1. The CDR3 runs 15 residues. V shed 4 bases and J 3 bases; nucleotides not matched to a gene: 9. Germline V gene sequence: CDR1 SGDLS, CDR2 YYNGEE. In DNA, the CDR3 is TGTGCCAGCAGCCTACAGGGGAACGAAGACACTGAAGCTTTCTTT. Protein product: CASSLQGNEDTEAFF. The entire variable domain, with the rest obtained from reference TRBV9 and TRBJ1-1, is as follows: DSGVTQTPKHLITATGQRVTLRCSPRSGDLSVYWYQQSLDQGLQFLIQYYNGEERAKGNILERFSAQQFPDLHSELNLSSLELGDSALYFCASSLQGNEDTEAFFGQGTRLTVV.

This clonotype occurred a few times. The chain couples TRBV28 to TRBJ2-3; 8 positions match TRBD2. The CDR3 runs 14 residues. Trimming at V came to 2 bases and at J to 7 bases, leaving 5 bases not matched to a gene. Germline loops: CDR1 MDHEN, CDR2 SYDVKM. The CDR3 DNA follows: TGTGCCAGCAGTTTAATTTCGGGGGGGTATACGCAGTATTTT. Translating it yields CASSLISGGYTQYF.

CDR3 sequence reads: CASSQDPRGGGDEQYF. The CDR3 bases are TGCGCCAGCAGCCAAGACCCCAGGGGAGGGGGCGACGAGCAGTACTTC. The chain has TRBV4-3 and TRBJ2-7; perhaps D is TRBD1 or TRBD2 (7 bases each). This CDR3 is built from 16 residues. Trimming removed 0 bases from V and 5 bases from J, with 17 bases in between. Germline V CDR1 and CDR2: LGHNA, YSLEER.

This clonotype was found many times. The chain joins TRBV7-8 to TRBJ2-1; 10 bases are a match to TRBD2. Germline-derived CDR1 and CDR2 are SGHVS and FQNEAQ. With 3 bases clipped from V and 2 bases from J, the junction kept 13 bases outside the gene matches. CDR3 length equals 19 residues. The CDR3 DNA follows: TGTGCCAGCAGCTTCCCATGGAGCGGGGGGGCCCCCGCCTACAATGAGCAGTTCTTC. It yields the protein CASSFPWSGGAPAYNEQFF.

This clonotype was counted at least ten times. The chain couples TRBV5-6 to TRBJ1-5; D gene uncertain. In germline, CDR1 is SGHDT, CDR2 YYEEEE. Between the trimmed V and J ends, which lost 3 bases and 6 bases, there was a span of 7 bases. The CDR3 is made up of 12 amino acids. CDR3 nucleotides: TGTGCCAGCAGCTATGGATTTCAGCCCCAGCATTTT. Encoded protein: CASSYGFQPQHF.

The chain employs TRBV4-1 and TRBJ2-7, with TRBD1 matching over 7 bases. The length of the CDR3 is 16 residues. V dropped 1 base and J dropped 0; count of bases not matched to a gene: 6. Per the germline V gene, CDR1 is MGHRA and CDR2 is YSYEKL. The CDR3 DNA reads as TGCGCCAGCAGCCAAGGTCCCGGACAGGCCTCCTACGAGCAGTACTTC. It translates to CASSQGPGQASYEQYF.

The chain is built from TRBV7-2 and TRBJ1-3; D perhaps matches TRBD1 (6 bases). The CDR3 length is 16 residues. The germline V gene has CDR1 SGHTA and CDR2 FQGNSA. V was shortened by 8 bases and J by 0 bases, with 17 bases between the two germline ends. CDR3 protein: CASESLGGVSGNTIYF. The CDR3 region has the DNA TGTGCCAGCGAGTCGTTAGGGGGGGTCTCTGGAAACACCATATATTTT.

Only one count was recorded for this clonotype. Because the CDR3 is missing its conserved closing phenylalanine or tryptophan, this is likely a read error. The rearrangement links TRBV7-2 to TRBJ2-7; 9 nucleotides line up with TRBD1. The CDR3 length is 15 residues. The germline gives CDR1 SGHTA, CDR2 FQGNSA. V trimming: 5 bases; J trimming: 2 bases; junction bases outside the gene matches: 7. CDR3 nucleotide sequence: TGTGCCAGCAGCCTAGGGACAGGGTTTCCCTACGAGCAGTACTCC. Its protein is CASSLGTGFPYEQYS.

The chain uses TRBV4-3 and TRBJ2-7; D might be TRBD1 or TRBD2, each matching 6 bases. Germline assignment: CDR1 LGHNA and CDR2 YSLEER. The germline V and J ends were trimmed by 4 bases and 6 bases, with 19 bases remaining between them. This CDR3 has 15 amino acids. The CDR3 region has the DNA TGCGCCAGCAGCCGAGATCGGGGGCGTACGGGCGAGCAGTACTTC. It specifies CASSRDRGRTGEQYF.

This rearrangement joins TRBV7-9 to TRBJ1-6, with 7 bases that match TRBD1. The CDR3 has 15 residues. The trim removed 5 bases at V and 6 bases at J, leaving 7 bases unmatched. CDR1 is SEHNR and CDR2 is FQNEAQ in the germline V gene (reference sequence). The CDR3 region is CASSAPQGFNSPLHF. CDR3 DNA sequence: TGTGCCAGCAGCGCTCCACAGGGGTTTAATTCACCCCTCCACTTT.

In its sample, this clonotype was seen many times. The chain is built from TRBV13 and TRBJ2-2; no clear D gene. Trimming removed 3 bases at V and 2 bases at J, with 4 bases between. This CDR3 has 13 residues. CDR1 is PRHDT, CDR2 FYEKMQ, per germline (reference sequence). The CDR3: CASSFRNTGELFF. The DNA for the CDR3 is TGTGCCAGCAGCTTCCGTAACACCGGGGAGCTGTTTTTT.

On this clonotype: Possible read error: a much larger clone is one base away. The gene calls are TRBV7-6 and TRBJ2-7; TRBD1 agrees at 7 bases. Germline V gene lookup returns CDR1 SGHVS and CDR2 FNYEAQ. This CDR3 is 14 amino acids long. CDR3 sequence: CASSATGTAYGQYF. The CDR3 DNA follows: TGTGCCAGCAGCGCGACCGGGACAGCCTACGGGCAGTACTTC.

V is TRBV10-3 and J is TRBJ2-3, with 8 bases matching TRBD1. CDR1 is ENHRY and CDR2 is SYGVKD in the germline V gene. The junction had 5 bases not matched to a gene; V was cut back by 7 bases and J by 2 bases. This CDR3 comprises 14 residues. The CDR3 here is CAITGTGNTDTQYF. The CDR3 coding sequence is TGTGCCATCACCGGGACAGGCAACACAGATACGCAGTATTTT.